Detailed here is one T cell receptor (beta chain). What it binds is not known. Germline V gene data show CDR1 as MGHDK and CDR2 as SYGVNS. V lost 5 bases, J lost 4 bases, and 10 bases stayed unmatched. This CDR3 comprises 16 residues. With 60 Vbeta and 13 Jbeta primers, the PCR was carried out. Using immunoSEQ multiplex PCR, the repertoire was profiled, and TCRdb retains in-frame clones only, with some absent. Here the sample spans about 170,000 clones, about 85% being singletons. The source of the sample is a study of cytomegalovirus exposure and HLA in healthy donors. Whole-study results and caveats: Across donors, sequencing depth was assumed by presence/absence analyses to be roughly uniform. Later analysis identified several of the most significant clusters that appeared linked to common viral pathogens. Likely technical artifact: a cluster of highly shared sequence variants. The dataset shows that most TCR sequences were rare, while some public TCRs occurred in many donors.

The TCR was taken from a man aged 30 to 45 in good health and CMV-seropositive. The chain is built from TRBV25-1 and TRBJ1-4; 7 bases align to TRBD1. The material sequenced was PBMCs. In nucleotides, the CDR3 is TGTGCCAGCAGTTACCCGGACAGGCAGAATAATGAAAAACTGTTTTTT. Protein: CASSYPDRQNNEKLFF.